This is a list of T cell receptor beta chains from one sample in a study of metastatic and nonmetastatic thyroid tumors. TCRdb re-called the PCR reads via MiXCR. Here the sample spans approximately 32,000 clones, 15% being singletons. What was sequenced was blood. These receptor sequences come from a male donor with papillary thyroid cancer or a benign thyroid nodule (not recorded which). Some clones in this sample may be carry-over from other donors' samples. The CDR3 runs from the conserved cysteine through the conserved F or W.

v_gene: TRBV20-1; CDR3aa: CSARGPGTKGETQYF
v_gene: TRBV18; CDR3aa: CASSPSGQVVYEQYF
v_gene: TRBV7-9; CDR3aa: CASERMGGYTF
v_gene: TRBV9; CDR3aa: CASSGTGGTGELFF
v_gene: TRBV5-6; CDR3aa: CASSLPGQSTGELFF
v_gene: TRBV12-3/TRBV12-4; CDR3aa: CASSLNGENYEQYF
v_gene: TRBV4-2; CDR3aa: CASSQDDGEKLFF
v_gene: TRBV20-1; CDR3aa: CSAREGGREPQHF
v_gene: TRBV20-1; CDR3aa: CSAKKTPSSYNEQFF
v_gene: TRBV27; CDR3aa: CASSFVTERGSEQFF
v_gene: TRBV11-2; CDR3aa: CASIPYGTAPSGANVLTF
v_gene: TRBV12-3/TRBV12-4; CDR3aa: CASSSIGGKNTDTQYF
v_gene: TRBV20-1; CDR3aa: CSASLQGPFYEQYF
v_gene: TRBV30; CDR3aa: CAWRWGRAHSPLHF
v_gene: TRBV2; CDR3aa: CASRSDRGGTDTQYF
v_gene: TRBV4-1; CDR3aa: CASSRTPGLAGEEQFF
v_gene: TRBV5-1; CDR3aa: CASSLAQGAGTEAFF
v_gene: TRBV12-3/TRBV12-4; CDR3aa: CASSRRVAAGMNTEAFF
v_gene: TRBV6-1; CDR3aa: CASRTGLIYEQYF
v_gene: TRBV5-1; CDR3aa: CASSLAELAVSMEIQYF
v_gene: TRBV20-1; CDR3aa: CSARGGSRNTGELFF
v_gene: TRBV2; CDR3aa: CASKLRGDTGELFF
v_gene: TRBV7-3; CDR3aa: CASSSNQASTTGELFF
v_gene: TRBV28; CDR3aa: CTSTTTLAEHYF
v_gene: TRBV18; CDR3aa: CASSGASGSYEQYF
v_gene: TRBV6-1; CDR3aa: CASRASGTSSWEQFF
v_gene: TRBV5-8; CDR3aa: CASSLYEQFF
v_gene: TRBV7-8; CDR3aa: CASSPEVVDYEQYF
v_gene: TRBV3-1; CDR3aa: CASSQKGTSSNEQFF
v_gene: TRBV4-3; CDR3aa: CASSQEGQARSPLHF
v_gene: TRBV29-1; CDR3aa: CSVEDQREGPTDTQYF
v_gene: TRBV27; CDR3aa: CASRSLGASEQYF
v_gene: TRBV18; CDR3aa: CASSPPGQNTEAFF
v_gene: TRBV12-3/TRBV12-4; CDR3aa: CASSARRAANYGYTF
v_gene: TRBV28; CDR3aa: CASSPGPIYEHDF
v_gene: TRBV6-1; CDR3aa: CASSEGQGTPHTIYF
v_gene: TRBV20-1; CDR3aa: CSARDLGGYSNQPQHF
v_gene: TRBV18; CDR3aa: CASSDLKETQYF
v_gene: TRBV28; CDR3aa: CASSLKRSSGTTNEQFF
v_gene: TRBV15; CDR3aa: CASCSRGTGANVLTF
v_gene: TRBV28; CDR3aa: CASSLWRTGLGYEQYF
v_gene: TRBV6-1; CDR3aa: CASKRGINSPVHF
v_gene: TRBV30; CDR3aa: CAWTGSGRTSNQPQHF
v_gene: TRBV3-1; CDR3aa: CASSQAGEDIIYF
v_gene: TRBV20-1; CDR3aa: CSASPIAGTPGNTEAFF
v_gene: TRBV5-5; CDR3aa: CASSDSYTFSYEQYF
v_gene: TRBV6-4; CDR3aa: CASSTTFTSGATIIHNEQFF
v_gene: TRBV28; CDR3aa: CDSSMGYEQYF
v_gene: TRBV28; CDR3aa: CASSLRQGNSNQPQHF
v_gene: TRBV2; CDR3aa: CASTDIGYEQYF
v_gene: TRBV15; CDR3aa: CATSRGGSGTGETQYF
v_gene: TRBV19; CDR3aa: CASSIGTPYEQYF
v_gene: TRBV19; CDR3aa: CASRAGSGYTF
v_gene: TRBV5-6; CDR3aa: CASGLAGVNTQYF
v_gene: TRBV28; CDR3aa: CASSSQGHGYTF
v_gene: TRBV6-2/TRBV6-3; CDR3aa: CASMEVGEYHPQHF
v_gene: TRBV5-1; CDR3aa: CASSPGPGRMADTEAFF
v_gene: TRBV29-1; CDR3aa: CSAWRNEKLFF
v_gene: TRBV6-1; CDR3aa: CASRGTGSQPQHF